The 30 T cell receptor beta chains listed next were all sequenced from one sample in a study of cytomegalovirus exposure and HLA in healthy donors. The PCR ran on 60 Vbeta and 13 Jbeta primers. The data were produced by immunoSEQ multiplex PCR, yet TCRdb's version contains in-frame clones alone and is incomplete. The sample holds 200,000 or so clones, about 83% seen once. The specimen was PBMCs. The receptors here all came from a human donor in good health.

The chain joins TRBV7-9 to TRBJ1-2; maybe TRBD1 (5 bases). The length of the CDR3 is 17 residues. The ends were cut back, 3 bases at V and 1 base at J, with 18 bases in the middle. Germline V gene sequence: CDR1 SEHNR, CDR2 FQNEAQ (reference sequence). The CDR3 DNA follows: TGTGCCAGCAGCTTTGGACGTCAAAGGGGCCTTAACTATGGCTACACCTTC. It translates to CASSFGRQRGLNYGYTF.

The chain is built from TRBV19 and TRBJ1-4; 7 nucleotides line up with TRBD1. Germline V gene data show CDR1 as LNHDA and CDR2 as SQIVND (reference sequence). The V segment lost 3 bases and the J segment 8 bases; nucleotides outside the gene matches: 3. This CDR3 region has 13 residues. The CDR3 coding sequence is TGTGCCAGTAGTATGGGACAGCTAGAAAAACTGTTTTTT. Translating it yields CASSMGQLEKLFF.

This chain links TRBV6-1 with TRBJ1-3; D remains unclear. Germline V lookup: CDR1 MNHNS, CDR2 SASEGT. CDR3 length: 12 residues. CDR3 DNA: TGTGGATCGGGTGGGTCGGAAAACACCATATATTTT. Encoded protein: CGSGGSENTIYF.

The rearrangement links TRBV6-1 to TRBJ2-1, with D perhaps matching TRBD2 (6 bases). The CDR3 is 14 residues long. V lost 6 bases to trimming and J lost 5 bases, with 14 bases between them. CDR1 and CDR2 from the germline V gene are MNHNS and SASEGT. The CDR3 coding sequence is TGTGCCAGCAGGGGCGGGGATCCCAACAATGAGCAGTTCTTC. Translation gives CASRGGDPNNEQFF.

CDR3 residues: CATSSPQGVRNEQYF. The CDR3 nucleotides read TGTGCCACCTCAAGCCCCCAGGGGGTTCGGAACGAGCAGTACTTC. The J gene is TRBJ2-7, the V gene TRBV2; TRBD1 matches 7 bases. The CDR3 loop spans 15 amino acids. CDR1 SNHLY and CDR2 FYNNEI come from the germline V gene. J was trimmed by 5 bases and V by 10 bases; bases with no gene match: 17.

The chain carries TRBV19 and TRBJ2-4; D is possibly TRBD1 (5 bases). The CDR3 extends over 15 amino acids. V was shortened by 4 bases and J by 0 bases, with 10 bases between the two germline ends. Germline values: CDR1 LNHDA, CDR2 SQIVND (reference sequence). CDR3 bases: TGTGCCAGTAGTAGACAGCTCCTAGCCAAAAACATTCAGTACTTC. It is translated as CASSRQLLAKNIQYF.

The chain uses TRBV10-3 and TRBJ2-7; unclear D gene. CDR1 and CDR2 (germline): ENHRY, SYGVKD. There are 15 residues in the CDR3. V shed 7 bases and J shed 0 bases, with 16 bases lying between them. The DNA for the CDR3 is TGTGCCATCAAAGGTGGGCTCTCGAGCTCCTACGAGCAGTACTTC. Protein: CAIKGGLSSSYEQYF.

The chain recombines TRBV5-1 with TRBJ2-5, with D maybe TRBD2 (5 bases). The J call may be incorrect, as the DNA end agrees better with TRBJ2-7. In germline, CDR1 is SGHRS, CDR2 YFSETQ. The CDR3 is 14 amino acids. The CDR3: CASSGASLSYEQYF. The CDR3 nucleotides read TGCGCCAGCAGTGGTGCTAGCCTCTCCTACGAGCAGTACTTC.

J is TRBJ1-5 and V is TRBV19, with 9 bases that match TRBD1. Per germline, CDR1 LNHDA and CDR2 SQIVND (reference sequence). The ends lost 6 bases at V and 6 bases at J; junction bases unmatched: 12. CDR3 length: 16 amino acids. CDR3 coding DNA: TGTGCCAGTAGGGGAGATCCGGGACAGGGTGGTCAGCCCCAGCATTTT. Protein sequence: CASRGDPGQGGQPQHF. Variable domain in full (rest from reference TRBV19 and TRBJ1-5): DGGITQSPKYLFRKEGQNVTLSCEQNLNHDAMYWYRQDPGQGLRLIYYSQIVNDFQKGDIAEGYSVSREKKESFPLTVTSAQKNPTAFYLCASRGDPGQGGQPQHFGDGTRLSIL.

This chain joins TRBV28 and TRBJ2-7, with 14 bases matching TRBD2. The germline V gene has CDR1 MDHEN and CDR2 SYDVKM. The junction had 13 bases not matched to a gene; V was cut back by 2 bases and J by 4 bases. This CDR3 spans 19 amino acids. CDR3 nucleotides: TGTGCCAGCAGTTTAAGGACTAGCGGGAGGCGTTATCCCAATTACGAGCAGTACTTC. Translation gives CASSLRTSGRRYPNYEQYF.

The chain links TRBV4-2 to TRBJ2-7; possibly TRBD2 for D (5 bases). Germline CDR1 and CDR2: LGHNA and YNFKEQ. V lost 3 bases to trimming and J lost 4 bases, with 13 bases between them. The CDR3 is made up of 14 amino acids. The CDR3 loop is CASSQQAVNYEQYF. CDR3 coding DNA: TGTGCCAGCAGCCAGCAAGCGGTAAATTACGAGCAGTACTTC.

The chain links TRBV5-5 to TRBJ2-1; 7 nucleotides line up with TRBD1. Germline CDR1 and CDR2: SGHKS and YYEKEE (reference sequence). The CDR3 runs to 15 residues. J gave up 0 bases and V 5 bases, and 5 bases lay outside the gene matches. The CDR3 sequence is CASSPTGSSYNEQFF. CDR3 coding DNA: TGTGCCAGCAGTCCGACAGGGAGCTCCTACAATGAGCAGTTCTTC.

The rearrangement links TRBV7-3 to TRBJ2-3, with 8 positions matching TRBD2. The trim removed 5 bases at V and 1 base at J, leaving 2 bases unmatched. Germline CDR1 reads SGHTA; CDR2 reads FQGTGA. The CDR3 is 14 amino acids. CDR3 nucleotide sequence: TGTGCCAGCAGCCCCGGGGGGGGCACAGATACGCAGTATTTT. It translates to CASSPGGGTDTQYF.

The rearrangement links TRBV9 to TRBJ2-6, with D possibly being TRBD1 (6 bases). The CDR3 extends over 16 amino acids. Germline V lookup: CDR1 SGDLS, CDR2 YYNGEE. Trimming removed 2 bases from V and 6 bases from J, with 15 bases in between. This CDR3 is CASSVSGGLEANVLTF. CDR3 coding DNA: TGTGCCAGCAGCGTTTCTGGGGGCTTGGAGGCCAACGTCCTGACTTTC.

The gene calls are TRBV5-3 and TRBJ2-7; the D is unclear. TRBV5-3 is classed as an ORF, of uncertain function. Trimming took 3 bases from V and 0 from J, leaving 7 bases between them. There are 13 residues in the CDR3. Here the CDR3 reads CARSCRSSYEQYF. The CDR3, as DNA: TGTGCCAGAAGCTGTCGGAGCTCCTACGAGCAGTACTTC.

The chain is built from TRBV27 and TRBJ1-2, with 8 bases that match TRBD1. The CDR3 runs to 12 residues. The germline V gene encodes CDR1 MNHEY and CDR2 SMNVEV (reference sequence). Trimming cost V 6 bases and J 8 bases; bases outside gene matches: 5. The chain's CDR3 is CASSRQGYGYTF. In DNA, the CDR3 is TGTGCCAGCAGCCGACAGGGGTACGGCTACACCTTC.

The rearrangement joins TRBV6-5 to TRBJ2-5; unclear D gene. There are 15 residues in the CDR3. Germline assignment: CDR1 MNHEY and CDR2 SVGAGI. V lost 6 bases to trimming and J lost 5 bases, with 19 bases between them. In nucleotides, the CDR3 is TGTGCCAGCAGGTATCAAGAGGCCGGGTTGGAGACCCAGTACTTC. Amino acids: CASRYQEAGLETQYF.

This rearrangement joins TRBV15 to TRBJ2-1, with TRBD1 matching over 8 bases. The CDR3 has 16 residues. Germline V lookup: CDR1 LNHNV, CDR2 YYDKDF (reference sequence). V lost 5 bases to trimming and J lost 8 bases; unmatched junction nucleotides: 14. Here the CDR3 reads CATSYPWTGLSDEQFF. For the CDR3, the DNA is TGTGCCACCAGCTACCCTTGGACAGGGCTCTCAGATGAGCAGTTCTTC.

J is TRBJ1-2 and V is TRBV9, with D uncertain. The CDR3 runs to 12 residues. V was clipped by 0 bases and J by 10 bases, with 10 bases between them. Looked up from germline, CDR1 is SGDLS and CDR2 is YYNGEE. The CDR3 nucleotides read TGTGCCAGCAGCGTAGCTGTGGGCATCTACACCTTC. Translating gives CASSVAVGIYTF.

The chain uses TRBV14 and TRBJ2-7; 11 bases line up with TRBD2. V was clipped by 6 bases and J by 3 bases; unmatched bases: 4. Germline V lookup: CDR1 SGHDN, CDR2 FVKESK. The CDR3 sequence is 14 residues long. Here the CDR3 reads CASSLTSGSYEQYF. DNA of the CDR3: TGTGCCAGCAGTCTTACTAGCGGGAGCTACGAGCAGTACTTC.

The chain employs TRBV7-9 and TRBJ1-1; TRBD1 matches 7 bases. There are 17 residues in the CDR3. Trimming at V came to 1 base and at J to 3 bases, leaving 11 bases not matched to a gene. Germline V CDR1 and CDR2: SEHNR, FQNEAQ (reference sequence). The CDR3 protein is CASSLDRRQGVHTEAFF. The DNA for the CDR3 is TGTGCCAGCAGCTTAGACCGGAGACAGGGCGTCCACACTGAAGCTTTCTTT.

The V and J genes are TRBV9 and TRBJ2-1, with TRBD1 identical over 10 bases. Germline loops: CDR1 SGDLS, CDR2 YYNGEE. CDR3 size: 14 residues. J lost 4 bases, V lost 4 bases, and 2 bases had no gene match. DNA for the CDR3: TGTGCCAGCAGCAGGGACAGGGGATACAATGAGCAGTTCTTC. Its translation is CASSRDRGYNEQFF.

The rearrangement joins TRBV18 to TRBJ1-5, with D perhaps matching TRBD1 (6 bases). The CDR3 runs 15 residues. V was cut by 6 bases and J by 2 bases, with 14 bases left in between. CDR1 and CDR2 from the germline V gene are KGHSH and LQKENI. The CDR3 sequence is CASSQQGDGNQPQHF. The CDR3 nucleotides are TGTGCCAGCTCCCAACAGGGTGATGGCAATCAGCCCCAGCATTTT.

The genes are TRBV6-1 and TRBJ1-2; tentatively, D is TRBD1 (5 bases). V lost 6 bases to trimming and J lost 2 bases, with 13 bases between them. Germline loops: CDR1 MNHNS, CDR2 SASEGT. This CDR3 is 14 amino acids long. CDR3 bases: TGTGCCAGCAGCAACCGGGACTGGAACTATGGCTACACCTTC. Translating gives CASSNRDWNYGYTF.

In this sample, this clone turned up a few times. V is TRBV12-5 and J is TRBJ2-1; TRBD1 aligns across 7 bases. Germline V gene sequence: CDR1 LGHNT, CDR2 FRNRAP. The length of the CDR3 is 17 residues. V lost 4 bases and J lost 9; bases outside the gene matches: 18. CDR3 bases: TGTGCTAGTGGTTCCACAACTAAGGACAGGCGGAGTGGTGAGCAGTTCTTC. It translates to CASGSTTKDRRSGEQFF.

The chain employs TRBV19 and TRBJ2-4; the match to TRBD2 covers 14 bases. The CDR3 spans 16 residues. Trimming removed 5 bases from V and 4 bases from J; junction bases left unmatched: 4. Per the germline V gene, CDR1 is LNHDA and CDR2 is SQIVND (reference sequence). The CDR3 nucleotides are TGTGCCAGTAGTGTGGGACTAGCGGGAGCGAAAAACATTCAGTACTTC. Protein: CASSVGLAGAKNIQYF.

This clone occurred once. The chain is built from TRBV7-9 and TRBJ1-2; no clear D gene. The CDR3 is 15 amino acids. Germline V gene lookup returns CDR1 SEHNR and CDR2 FQNEAQ (reference sequence). V lost 2 bases, J lost 0 bases, and 10 bases lay in between. CDR3 DNA sequence: TGTGCCAGCAGCTTAACTTCTCTAGCTAACTATGGCTACACCTTC. As protein: CASSLTSLANYGYTF.

This sequence joins TRBV5-1 and TRBJ2-3; the match to TRBD2 covers 7 bases. The CDR3 is 15 residues long. V shed 1 base and J 2 bases; nucleotides not matched to a gene: 4. From germline, CDR1 is SGHRS and CDR2 YFSETQ. CDR3 in amino acids: CASSLRAGTTDTQYF. In DNA form, the CDR3 reads TGCGCCAGCAGCTTGAGAGCGGGAACCACAGATACGCAGTATTTT.

The CDR3 region is CASSGSGEVRTGELFF. For the CDR3, the DNA is TGTGCCAGCAGTGGATCGGGGGAGGTTCGCACCGGGGAGCTGTTTTTT. V and J are TRBV28 and TRBJ2-2, with a possible D match to TRBD2 (6 bases). The CDR3 is made up of 16 amino acids. V lost 5 bases and J lost 4, with 17 bases in between. In germline, CDR1 is MDHEN, CDR2 SYDVKM.

The V and J genes are TRBV19 and TRBJ1-5, with D possibly TRBD1 on 6 matching bases. There are 16 residues in the CDR3. Germline V gene sequence: CDR1 LNHDA, CDR2 SQIVND (reference sequence). Trimming cost V 7 bases and J 6 bases, with 22 bases left between them. This CDR3 is CASTPRGAPGAQPQHF. CDR3 bases: TGTGCCAGTACACCTCGGGGGGCCCCGGGGGCTCAGCCCCAGCATTTT.